A selection of T cell receptor beta chains follows, all from one sample in a study of blood T cell repertoires in COVID-19. Here immunoSEQ multiplex PCR was the method, and the copy in TCRdb shows in-frame clones only, minus some. This sample has under 450,000 clones, with approximately 90% found just once. Sequenced sample: peripheral blood. The receptors here all came from a woman aged 45-60 years with COVID-19, enrolled during active disease. Both conserved end residues are part of each CDR3. Each record gives: J gene, V gene, clone size, D gene, CDR3 protein, CDR3 DNA. The D gene is left open where the match is weak. Not every row has a clone size; where given, it reads once, few, many or a size class.

J: TRBJ2-7
V: TRBV3-1/TRBV3-2
size: .
D: TRBD2
CDR3: CASSRGGRETYEQYF
DNA: TGTGCCAGCAGCCGGGGAGGGCGTGAGACCTACGAGCAGTACTTC

J: TRBJ2-7
V: TRBV2
size: .
D: TRBD1
CDR3: CASQRTGNSLDEQYF
DNA: TGTGCCAGCCAAAGGACAGGGAATTCCCTTGACGAGCAGTACTTC

J: TRBJ1-1
V: TRBV4-2
size: .
D: TRBD1
CDR3: CASSQAQGAYTEAFF
DNA: TGTGCCAGCAGCCAAGCCCAGGGGGCATACACTGAAGCTTTCTTT

J: TRBJ2-5
V: TRBV7-2
size: .
D: .
CDR3: CASSWAKETQYF
DNA: TGTGCCAGCAGTTGGGCAAAAGAGACCCAGTACTTC

J: TRBJ1-2
V: TRBV2
size: .
D: TRBD1
CDR3: CASSGDRVGYGYTF
DNA: TGTGCCAGCAGTGGGGACAGGGTGGGATATGGCTACACCTTC

J: TRBJ1-1
V: TRBV5-4
size: .
D: .
CDR3: CASSRWGRNTEAFF
DNA: TGTGCCAGCAGCCGGTGGGGCCGTAACACTGAAGCTTTCTTT

J: TRBJ1-5
V: TRBV5-6
size: .
D: .
CDR3: CASSLALNQPQHF
DNA: TGTGCCAGCAGCTTGGCCCTTAATCAGCCCCAGCATTTT

J: TRBJ1-3
V: TRBV9
size: .
D: .
CDR3: CATSPGLGNTIYF
DNA: TGTGCCACCTCTCCCGGGTTAGGAAACACCATATATTTT

J: TRBJ2-4
V: TRBV6-2/TRBV6-3
size: .
D: .
CDR3: CASSSNSGSKNIQYF
DNA: TGTGCCAGCAGTTCAAACAGTGGTTCCAAAAACATTCAGTACTTC

J: TRBJ1-6
V: TRBV19
size: .
D: .
CDR3: CASSIRDYNSPLHF
DNA: TGTGCCAGTAGTATTCGGGACTATAATTCACCCCTCCACTTT

J: TRBJ1-4
V: TRBV15
size: once
D: .
CDR3: CATSDLQGTSEKLFF
DNA: TGTGCCACCAGCGACTTACAGGGAACTTCTGAAAAACTGTTTTTT

J: TRBJ2-3
V: TRBV7-9
size: .
D: .
CDR3: CASSPGVQTDTQYF
DNA: TGTGCCAGCAGCCCAGGGGTGCAGACAGATACGCAGTATTTT

J: TRBJ1-1
V: TRBV5-5
size: .
D: TRBD1
CDR3: CASRTRGTANTEAFF
DNA: TGTGCCAGCAGGACTCGAGGGACAGCCAACACTGAAGCTTTCTTT

J: TRBJ1-1
V: TRBV25-1
size: .
D: TRBD1
CDR3: CASSRDRDATEAFF
DNA: TGTGCCAGCTCCCGGGACAGGGACGCCACTGAAGCTTTCTTT

J: TRBJ2-5
V: TRBV9
size: .
D: TRBD2
CDR3: CASSPAGAVETQYF
DNA: TGTGCCAGCAGCCCCGCGGGAGCAGTAGAGACCCAGTACTTC

J: TRBJ2-7
V: TRBV11-2
size: once
D: TRBD2
CDR3: CASSLEQRGGDEQYF
DNA: TGTGCCAGCAGCTTAGAGCAGCGGGGGGGCGACGAGCAGTACTTC

J: TRBJ2-3
V: TRBV24-1
size: .
D: .
CDR3: CATSDYTGFTDTQYF
DNA: TGTGCCACCAGTGATTATACGGGTTTCACAGATACGCAGTATTTT

J: TRBJ1-1
V: TRBV6-1
size: .
D: TRBD1
CDR3: CASSVLTGGATGTEAFF
DNA: TGTGCCAGCAGTGTACTGACAGGGGGCGCGACGGGGACTGAAGCTTTCTTT

J: TRBJ2-5
V: TRBV19
size: .
D: TRBD2
CDR3: CASTDRTSGGGETQYF
DNA: TGTGCCAGTACTGATAGGACTAGCGGGGGTGGAGAGACCCAGTACTTC